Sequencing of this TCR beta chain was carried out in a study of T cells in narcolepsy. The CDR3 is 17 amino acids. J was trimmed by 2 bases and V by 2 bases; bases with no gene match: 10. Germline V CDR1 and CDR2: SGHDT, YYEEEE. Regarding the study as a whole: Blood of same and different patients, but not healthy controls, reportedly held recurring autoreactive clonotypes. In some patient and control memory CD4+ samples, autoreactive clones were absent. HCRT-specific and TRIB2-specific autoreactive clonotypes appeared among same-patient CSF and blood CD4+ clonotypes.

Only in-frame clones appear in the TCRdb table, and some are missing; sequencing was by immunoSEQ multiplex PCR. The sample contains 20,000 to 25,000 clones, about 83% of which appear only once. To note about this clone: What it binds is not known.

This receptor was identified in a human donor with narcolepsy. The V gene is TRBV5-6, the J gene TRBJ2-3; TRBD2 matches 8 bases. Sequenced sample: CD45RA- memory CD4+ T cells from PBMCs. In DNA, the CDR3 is TGTGCCAGCAGCTTCAACTTCTTAGCGGGGAACACAGATACGCAGTATTTT. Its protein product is CASSFNFLAGNTDTQYF.